These 24 T cell receptor beta chains share one sample of origin, sequenced in a study of T-cell reconstitution after alpha-beta-depleted transplantation in children. Unique molecular identifiers featured in how the TCRbeta library was prepared. A single record per CDR3 protein comes from TCRdb applying MiXCR to the PCR reads. The repertoire consists of about a million distinct CDR3 sequences, with roughly 29% occurring once and the leading ten covering more than 25%. Sample: PBMCs, mostly from graft donor cells, taken 360 days after TCRalphabeta/CD19-depleted stem cell transplant. The receptor set was obtained from a boy in the first two years of life who had a stem cell transplant for SCID, so the T cells may come from the graft donor.

In its sample, this clonotype was seen once. The chain links TRBV27 to TRBJ2-3, with TRBD1 matching over 9 bases. The CDR3 has 16 residues. From germline, CDR1 is MNHEY and CDR2 SMNVEV (reference sequence). V lost 4 bases to trimming and J lost 1 base; unmatched junction nucleotides: 6. The CDR3 here is CASSSDRGYGTDTQYF. The CDR3 DNA is TGTGCCAGCAGTTCCGACAGGGGGTATGGCACAGATACGCAGTATTTT.

The chain links TRBV29-1 to TRBJ2-7; 11 nucleotides align to TRBD2. This CDR3 region has 14 residues. Germline values: CDR1 SQVTM, CDR2 ANQGSEA. Trimming cost V 4 bases and J 0 bases; bases outside gene matches: 2. The CDR3 sequence is CSVATSGISYEQYF. The CDR3 bases are TGCAGCGTTGCGACTAGCGGGATCTCCTACGAGCAGTACTTC.

The chain uses TRBV5-5 and TRBJ1-1; 10 bases line up with TRBD1. CDR3 size: 14 residues. J gave up 4 bases and V 2 bases, and 2 bases lay outside the gene matches. The germline V gene encodes CDR1 SGHKS and CDR2 YYEKEE (reference sequence). The CDR3 loop is CASSFWTGGTEAFF. The CDR3 DNA follows: TGTGCCAGCAGCTTTTGGACAGGGGGCACTGAAGCTTTCTTT.

The chain links TRBV15 to TRBJ2-7, with no clear D. This CDR3 spans 16 amino acids. Trimming removed 0 bases from V and 0 bases from J, with 12 bases in between. Germline CDR1 is LNHNV and CDR2 is YYDKDF (reference sequence). The CDR3 region has the DNA TGTGCCACCAGCAGAGATTCGCGGACCAGCTCCTACGAGCAGTACTTC. Its translation: CATSRDSRTSSYEQYF.

Only one count was recorded for this clonotype. The rearrangement joins TRBV15 to TRBJ2-5; D could derive from TRBD1 or TRBD2 (5 bases each). Trimming removed 2 bases at V and 5 bases at J, with 12 bases between. Germline-derived CDR1 and CDR2 are LNHNV and YYDKDF (reference sequence). The CDR3 sequence is 14 residues long. The CDR3 sequence is CATSRPGPGETQYF. Written as DNA, the CDR3 is TGTGCCACCAGCAGACCGGGACCCGGGGAGACCCAGTACTTC.

This clonotype was picked up a small number of times. The genes are TRBV24-1 and TRBJ2-3; D not resolved. The ends were cut back, 0 bases at V and 4 bases at J, with 7 bases in the middle. The CDR3 has 14 residues. The germline gives CDR1 KGHDR, CDR2 SFDVKD. The DNA of the CDR3 is TGTGCCACCAGTGATTTGGTTGGGGCAGATACGCAGTATTTT. Its protein is CATSDLVGADTQYF.

This clonotype has only a few counts. The chain joins TRBV29-1 to TRBJ2-1; 8 nucleotides line up with TRBD2. V gave up 4 bases and J gave up 12 bases; unmatched junction bases: 5. In germline, CDR1 is SQVTM, CDR2 ANQGSEA. The CDR3 is 11 amino acids. Written as DNA, the CDR3 is TGCAGCGTTGTAGCGGGGCTTCGGCAGTTCTTC. Its translation: CSVVAGLRQFF.

This chain joins TRBV20-1 and TRBJ2-1; no clear D. This CDR3 is 11 amino acids long. The ends were cut back, 2 bases at V and 11 bases at J, with 10 bases in the middle. The germline gives CDR1 DFQATT, CDR2 SNEGSKA (reference sequence). For the CDR3, the DNA is TGCAGTGCTAGAATATTTGGCCAGCAGTTCTTC. Translated, it gives CSARIFGQQFF.

The rearrangement uses TRBV10-2 and TRBJ2-7; 8 bases agree with TRBD1. V lost 0 bases, J lost 4 bases, and 8 bases stayed unmatched. Germline-derived CDR1 and CDR2 are WSHSY and SAAADI. The CDR3 extends over 16 amino acids. The CDR3 DNA follows: TGCGCCAGCAGTGAGTCTTTTCACAGGGGGGAATACGAGCAGTACTTC. Its translation: CASSESFHRGEYEQYF.

The J gene is TRBJ2-1, the V gene TRBV12-3 or TRBV12-4; unclear D gene. With 5 bases removed from V and 9 bases from J, the gap between germline ends came to 5 bases. The CDR3 length is 10 residues. CDR3 sequence: CASSGVEQFF. CDR3 in DNA: TGTGCCAGCAGTGGGGTTGAGCAGTTCTTC.

The chain has TRBV19 and TRBJ2-3; TRBD1 matches at 8 bases. This CDR3 is 15 amino acids long. Germline V gene data show CDR1 as LNHDA and CDR2 as SQIVND (reference sequence). Germline trimming cut 5 bases from V and 2 bases from J; bases unmatched to any gene: 6. The CDR3: CASSWGQEYTDTQYF. The CDR3 DNA sequence: TGTGCCAGTAGTTGGGGACAGGAGTACACAGATACGCAGTATTTT.

The chain couples TRBV15 to TRBJ2-4; unclear D gene. Germline lookup yields CDR1 LNHNV and CDR2 YYDKDF (reference sequence). Between the trimmed V and J ends, which lost 0 bases and 7 bases, there was a span of 19 bases. The CDR3 consists of 17 residues. The CDR3: CATSRDKTPAMGNIQYF. The CDR3 nucleotides read TGTGCCACCAGCAGAGATAAGACCCCAGCTATGGGGAACATTCAGTACTTC.

The rearrangement links TRBV15 to TRBJ2-1, with 15 positions matching TRBD2. The CDR3 has 17 amino acids. With V trimmed by 1 base and J by 3 bases, 1 base remained unmatched. Germline-derived CDR1 and CDR2 are LNHNV and YYDKDF (reference sequence). The CDR3 nucleotides are TGTGCCACCAGCAGAGGGACTAGCGGGGGGGTCTACAATGAGCAGTTCTTC. Its translation is CATSRGTSGGVYNEQFF.

The chain couples TRBV28 to TRBJ2-7; 7 bases are a match to TRBD1. Germline trimming cut 4 bases from V and 4 bases from J; bases unmatched to any gene: 10. The CDR3 length is 15 residues. The germline gives CDR1 MDHEN, CDR2 SYDVKM. CDR3 sequence (DNA): TGTGCCAGCAGTTCTTTTCGACAGGGAAGGTACGAGCAGTACTTC. This codes for CASSSFRQGRYEQYF.

J is TRBJ1-2 and V is TRBV10-3; D is possibly TRBD1 (5 bases). The germline V and J ends were trimmed by 5 bases and 4 bases, with 8 bases remaining between them. Per germline, CDR1 ENHRY and CDR2 SYGVKD. This CDR3 comprises 12 residues. The CDR3 DNA follows: TGTGCCATCAGTCGGGGGATCTATGGCTACACCTTC. Protein: CAISRGIYGYTF.

This clonotype was counted only a few times. The V and J genes are TRBV29-1 and TRBJ1-1; no definite D call. This CDR3 is 16 amino acids long. Between the trimmed V and J ends, which lost 7 bases and 3 bases, there was a span of 24 bases. CDR1 is SQVTM, CDR2 ANQGSEA, per germline. The CDR3 nucleotides are TGCAGCGGGGCCGGTAGACTAGGGTTGAGGGACACTGAAGCTTTCTTT. Translating it yields CSGAGRLGLRDTEAFF.

This clonotype has just a few counts. This sequence joins TRBV12-3 or TRBV12-4 and TRBJ2-7; 9 bases line up with TRBD1. J was trimmed by 2 bases and V by 6 bases; bases with no gene match: 8. The CDR3 has 15 residues. The CDR3 loop is CASSQTGGHPYEQYF. The DNA for the CDR3 is TGTGCCAGCAGCCAAACAGGGGGCCATCCCTACGAGCAGTACTTC.

The V and J genes are TRBV7-2 and TRBJ1-2; D ambiguous. The V gene lost 3 bases and the J gene lost 0 bases, with 11 bases spanning the gap. Per the germline V gene, CDR1 is SGHTA and CDR2 is FQGNSA. The CDR3 is made up of 15 amino acids. CDR3 sequence (DNA): TGTGCCAGCAGCTTCCCGCCAACGGCTAACTATGGCTACACCTTC. Translation gives CASSFPPTANYGYTF. Complete variable domain (other parts from reference TRBV7-2 and TRBJ1-2): GAGVSQSPSNKVTEKGKDVELRCDPISGHTALYWYRQSLGQGLEFLIYFQGNSAPDKSGLPSDRFSAERTGGSVSTLTIQRTQQEDSAVYLCASSFPPTANYGYTFGSGTRLTVV.

In this sample, this clonotype turned up a few times. CDR3 bases: TGTGCCAGCAGCCCGGGACTAGCGAGCGATGAGCAGTTCTTC. Translation gives CASSPGLASDEQFF. The V call is TRBV11-2, the J call TRBJ2-1; 10 bases are shared with TRBD2. The ends lost 5 bases at V and 8 bases at J; junction bases unmatched: 6. Germline V gene lookup returns CDR1 SGHAT and CDR2 FQNNGV. This CDR3 spans 14 amino acids.

V is TRBV7-9 and J is TRBJ1-3; D is undetermined. V dropped 1 base and J dropped 0 bases, with 7 bases sitting between them. The CDR3 sequence is 15 residues long. The germline CDR1 and CDR2 sequences are SEHNR and FQNEAQ (reference sequence). The CDR3 reads CASSLGGRSGNTIYF. The CDR3 coding sequence is TGTGCCAGCAGCTTAGGGGGTCGCTCTGGAAACACCATATATTTT. The full variable domain, its missing parts supplied by reference TRBV7-9 and TRBJ1-3, is DTGVSQNPRHKITKRGQNVTFRCDPISEHNRLYWYRQTLGQGPEFLTYFQNEAQLEKSRLLSDRFSAERPKGSFSTLEIQRTEQGDSAMYLCASSLGGRSGNTIYFGEGSWLTVV.

The gene calls are TRBV28 and TRBJ1-5; D gene uncertain. The CDR3 runs 15 residues. Germline lookup yields CDR1 MDHEN and CDR2 SYDVKM. V lost 5 bases, J lost 1 base, and 12 bases lay in between. CDR3 amino acids: CASSRGRESNQPQHF. The DNA of the CDR3 is TGTGCCAGCAGTAGAGGACGAGAGAGCAATCAGCCCCAGCATTTT.

This clonotype was detected a few times. This chain uses TRBV9 with TRBJ2-1, with 9 bases identical to TRBD1. This CDR3 region has 14 residues. Germline V lookup: CDR1 SGDLS, CDR2 YYNGEE. Trimming took 3 bases from V and 7 from J; bases not matched to a gene: 5. The CDR3 nucleotides are TGTGCCAGCAGCGCCGGGACAGGGATTAATGAGCAGTTCTTC. This encodes CASSAGTGINEQFF.

This clonotype was found a few times. This chain connects TRBV5-1 to TRBJ2-3; D call uncertain. The length of the CDR3 is 15 residues. Trimming shortened V by 2 bases and J by 4 bases, and 14 bases separated the two germline ends. Germline CDR1 is SGHRS and CDR2 is YFSETQ. In DNA, the CDR3 is TGCGCCAGCAGCTTAACGGCCCCGGTCGCAGATACGCAGTATTTT. This gives the protein CASSLTAPVADTQYF.

As for this clonotype: A read error may explain this, as a much larger clone is one base away. The chain joins TRBV7-8 to TRBJ2-5, with D unresolved. Germline CDR1 and CDR2: SGHVS and FQNEAQ. The CDR3 consists of 12 residues. Trimming shortened V by 4 bases and J by 2 bases, and 5 bases separated the two germline ends. The CDR3 region is CASSSAQETQYF. The CDR3 region has the DNA TGTGCCAGCAGCTCCGCACAAGAGACCCAGTACTTC.